The 8 T cell receptor beta chains below come from one sample, sequenced in a study of blood T cell repertoires in COVID-19. The repertoire was sequenced with immunoSEQ multiplex PCR; TCRdb's copy has only in-frame clones and lacks some. The sample includes approximately 140,000 clones, roughly 80% of them seen just once. Sequencing was performed on peripheral blood. These receptors all come from a woman in her thirties or forties with active or convalescent COVID-19.

The V call is TRBV7-9, the J call TRBJ2-2; D call uncertain. Trimming left V 5 bases short and J 1 base short, with 11 bases between. The CDR3 sequence is 15 residues long. CDR1 SEHNR and CDR2 FQNEAQ come from the germline V gene (reference sequence). CDR3 sequence reads: CASSRLGRNTGELFF. The DNA of the CDR3 is TGTGCCAGCAGCCGGTTGGGCAGGAACACCGGGGAGCTGTTTTTT.

V gene TRBV6-5 combines with J gene TRBJ2-5; 7 nucleotides match TRBD2. The CDR3 runs 16 residues. Germline CDR1 MNHEY, CDR2 SVGAGI. Trimming removed 4 bases from V and 5 bases from J; junction bases left unmatched: 13. CDR3 residues: CASSSEPAGYGETQYF. In DNA form, the CDR3 reads TGTGCCAGCAGTTCCGAACCAGCGGGGTATGGGGAGACCCAGTACTTC.

V usage is TRBV15 and J usage is TRBJ1-5; maybe TRBD1 (5 bases). This CDR3 comprises 15 residues. CDR1 is LNHNV, CDR2 YYDKDF, per germline (reference sequence). Trimming shortened V by 5 bases and J by 4 bases, and 15 bases separated the two germline ends. CDR3 coding DNA: TGTGCCACCAGCCCGAGCAGGGTTGGGAATCAGCCCCAGCATTTT. This translates into CATSPSRVGNQPQHF.

This CDR3 reads CASLRDIPYEQYF. CDR3 DNA: TGTGCCAGCCTCCGGGACATTCCCTACGAGCAGTACTTC. The V call is TRBV6-4, the J call TRBJ2-7; TRBD1 might be the D (6 bases). Trimming took off 8 bases at V and 2 bases at J, with 13 bases between the two ends. CDR3 length: 13 amino acids. Germline V CDR1 and CDR2: MRHNA, SNTAGT.

Details on this clone: At one boundary the junction diverges from the germline segment, which might be a read error. The V call is TRBV5-6, the J call TRBJ1-6; a possible D gene is TRBD1 (6 bases). Germline CDR1 SGHDT, CDR2 YYEEEE. CDR3 size: 16 residues. CDR3 amino acids: CASSLDRVANKSPLHF. The CDR3 DNA is TGTGCCAGCAGCTTGGACAGGGTAGCGAATAAGTCACCCCTCCACTTT.

This clone appeared once. The chain has TRBV30 and TRBJ1-4; maybe TRBD1 (5 bases). V lost 0 bases and J 7 bases, leaving 24 bases between the germline ends. Germline V lookup: CDR1 GTSNPN, CDR2 SVGIG (reference sequence). This CDR3 is built from 18 residues. This CDR3 reads CAWSVGWPGWGQGEKLFF. CDR3 nucleotide sequence: TGTGCCTGGAGTGTAGGGTGGCCAGGCTGGGGTCAGGGTGAAAAACTGTTTTTT.

The chain employs TRBV3-1 (or the pseudogene TRBV3-2) and TRBJ1-3, with D possibly matching TRBD1 (5 bases). Germline V gene lookup returns CDR1 LGHDT and CDR2 YNNKEL (reference sequence). Trimming removed 1 base at V and 0 bases at J, with 10 bases between. The CDR3 covers 16 residues. The DNA for the CDR3 is TGTGCCAGCAGCCAAGGGGGGGGATACTCTGGAAACACCATATATTTT. Translating it yields CASSQGGGYSGNTIYF.

The chain uses TRBV6-6 and TRBJ1-1, with TRBD1 matching over 9 bases. The CDR3 has 13 residues. Germline CDR1 MNHNY, CDR2 SVGAGI (reference sequence). V lost 4 bases and J lost 6; bases outside the gene matches: 3. In nucleotides, the CDR3 is TGTGCCAGCAGTTCCCGACAGGGGGCTGAAGCTTTCTTT. Translated: CASSSRQGAEAFF.